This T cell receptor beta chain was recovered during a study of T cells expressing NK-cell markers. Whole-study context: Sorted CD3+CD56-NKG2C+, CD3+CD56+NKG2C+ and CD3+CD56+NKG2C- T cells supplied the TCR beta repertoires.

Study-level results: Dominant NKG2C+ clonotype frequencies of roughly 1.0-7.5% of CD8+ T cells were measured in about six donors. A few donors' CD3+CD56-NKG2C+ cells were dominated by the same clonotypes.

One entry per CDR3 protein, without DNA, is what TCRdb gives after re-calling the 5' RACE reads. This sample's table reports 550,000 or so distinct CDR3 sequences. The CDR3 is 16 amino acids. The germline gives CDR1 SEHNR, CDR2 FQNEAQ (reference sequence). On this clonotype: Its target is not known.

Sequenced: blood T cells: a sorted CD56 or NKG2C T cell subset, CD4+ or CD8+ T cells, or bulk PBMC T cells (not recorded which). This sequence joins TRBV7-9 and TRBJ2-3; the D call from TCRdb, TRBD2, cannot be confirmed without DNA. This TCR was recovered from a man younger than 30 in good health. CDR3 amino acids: CASRALGGRATDTQYF.